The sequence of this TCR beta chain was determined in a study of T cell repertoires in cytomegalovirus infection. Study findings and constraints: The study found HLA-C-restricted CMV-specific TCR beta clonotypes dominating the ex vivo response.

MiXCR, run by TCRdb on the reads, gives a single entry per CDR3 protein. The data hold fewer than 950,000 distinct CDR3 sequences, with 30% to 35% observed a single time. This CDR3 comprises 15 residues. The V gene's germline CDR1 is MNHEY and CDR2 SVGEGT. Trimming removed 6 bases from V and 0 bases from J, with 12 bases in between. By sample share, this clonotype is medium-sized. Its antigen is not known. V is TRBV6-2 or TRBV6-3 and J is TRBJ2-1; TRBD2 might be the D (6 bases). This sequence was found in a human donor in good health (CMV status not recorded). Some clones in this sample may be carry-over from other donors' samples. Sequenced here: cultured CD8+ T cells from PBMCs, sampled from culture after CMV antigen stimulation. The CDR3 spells CASSHPGVSYNEQFF. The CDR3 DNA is TGTGCCAGCAGCCATCCGGGGGTCTCCTACAATGAGCAGTTCTTC.